Following are 30 T cell receptor beta chains from one sample sequenced in a study of identical twins. From the 5' RACE reads, TCRdb called clonotypes with MiXCR, one entry per CDR3 protein. The repertoire holds 300,000 to 400,000 distinct CDR3 sequences, with about 12% as singletons. These same records also appear under a second study, on yellow fever vaccine responses in identical twins.

Sequenced: CD8+ T cells sorted from blood. The receptor source for this set is a woman younger than 30 in good health.

The chain uses TRBV7-2 and TRBJ2-5; D is perhaps TRBD1 (6 bases). Trimming removed 7 bases from V and 5 bases from J, with 17 bases in between. This CDR3 region has 14 residues. Germline V CDR1 and CDR2: SGHTA, FQGNSA. The CDR3 coding sequence is TGTGCCAGCACAGAAACAGGGTTCTGGGAGACCCAGTACTTC. Encoded protein: CASTETGFWETQYF.

The sample holds a few counts of this clonotype. This chain uses TRBV6-1 with TRBJ2-1; D not certain. The germline V gene encodes CDR1 MNHNS and CDR2 SASEGT. This CDR3 has 16 amino acids. Trimming took 10 bases from V and 4 from J, leaving 23 bases between them. DNA of the CDR3: TGTGCCAACAACCCGGAAGGCCGGGTGTCGTACAATGAGCAGTTCTTC. Translation gives CANNPEGRVSYNEQFF.

This clonotype came up a few times. The chain combines TRBV9 with TRBJ2-1, with TRBD1 matching 8 bases. V lost 0 bases, J lost 4 bases, and 6 bases stayed unmatched. This CDR3 region has 16 residues. Germline CDR1 is SGDLS and CDR2 is YYNGEE. The CDR3 region has the DNA TGTGCCAGCAGCGTAGTTGACAGGGGTGGATACAATGAGCAGTTCTTC. Its translation is CASSVVDRGGYNEQFF.

The chain links TRBV27 to TRBJ2-1, with 9 bases identical to TRBD2. CDR3 size: 16 residues. CDR1 and CDR2 from the germline V gene are MNHEY and SMNVEV (reference sequence). V was clipped by 5 bases and J by 3 bases; unmatched bases: 8. The CDR3 sequence: CASSTNGLALYNEQFF. CDR3 bases: TGTGCCAGCAGTACCAACGGACTAGCGCTCTACAATGAGCAGTTCTTC.

A few counts support this clonotype. V is TRBV6-4 and J is TRBJ2-1; 8 nucleotides align to TRBD2. Germline CDR1 is MRHNA and CDR2 is SNTAGT. V was clipped by 4 bases and J by 1 base; unmatched bases: 6. The CDR3 length is 16 residues. The CDR3 sequence is CASSVDTGGSYNEQFF. DNA for the CDR3: TGTGCCAGCAGTGTAGACACGGGAGGGTCCTACAATGAGCAGTTCTTC.

The V gene is TRBV12-3 or TRBV12-4, the J gene TRBJ2-5, with a weak D call TRBD2 (7 bases). V lost 9 bases and J 5 bases, leaving 19 bases between the germline ends. The CDR3 has 14 residues. CDR3 bases: TGTGCCAGTAGCTGGGGGGGGGCCTTGGAGACCCAGTACTTC. Translation: CASSWGGALETQYF.

This chain connects TRBV11-2 to TRBJ2-3; D ambiguous. Germline V lookup: CDR1 SGHAT, CDR2 FQNNGV. V lost 2 bases, J lost 0 bases, and 9 bases lay in between. The CDR3 is made up of 15 amino acids. Here the CDR3 reads CASSLKAASTDTQYF. CDR3 bases: TGTGCCAGCAGCTTAAAAGCAGCTAGCACAGATACGCAGTATTTT.

This clonotype appeared many times. This rearrangement joins TRBV7-8 to TRBJ2-1, with D perhaps TRBD2 (6 bases). The germline CDR1 and CDR2 sequences are SGHVS and FQNEAQ. Trimming shortened V by 1 base and J by 0 bases, and 10 bases separated the two germline ends. The CDR3 runs to 16 residues. The CDR3 protein is CASSLGGEPSYNEQFF. The CDR3 bases are TGTGCCAGCAGCTTAGGGGGGGAACCCTCCTACAATGAGCAGTTCTTC.

V usage is TRBV20-1 and J usage is TRBJ2-7; the D gene is possibly TRBD2 (6 bases). CDR1 is DFQATT and CDR2 is SNEGSKA in the germline V gene (reference sequence). The CDR3 spans 13 residues. The V end was cut by 4 bases, the J end by 1 base, with 11 bases between. CDR3 region: CSAITGDSYEQYF. CDR3 in DNA: TGCAGTGCTATTACGGGAGATTCCTACGAGCAGTACTTC.

This clonotype was detected only a few times. The gene calls are TRBV7-8 and TRBJ2-5; 10 positions agree with TRBD2. V was pared by 5 bases and J by 5 bases, with 14 bases of the junction left unmatched. The CDR3 totals 17 residues. Germline-derived CDR1 and CDR2 are SGHVS and FQNEAQ. The CDR3 DNA reads TGTGCCAGCAGCCTAAAATTTGTTAGCGGGAGGAGGGAGACCCAGTACTTC. Protein: CASSLKFVSGRRETQYF.

The chain carries TRBV6-1 and TRBJ2-7, with a tentative D call TRBD1 (7 bases). Germline-derived CDR1 and CDR2 are MNHNS and SASEGT. V was shortened by 5 bases and J by 1 base, with 24 bases between the two germline ends. This CDR3 has 18 amino acids. The CDR3 loop reads CASSTPPDRVGGSYEQYF. The CDR3 DNA reads as TGTGCCAGCAGTACCCCCCCCGACAGGGTGGGGGGATCCTACGAGCAGTACTTC.

This clonotype came up a few times. This chain links TRBV3-1 with TRBJ2-1; D uncertain. Trimming took off 0 bases at V and 4 bases at J, with 10 bases between the two ends. The CDR3 runs to 15 residues. The germline gives CDR1 LGHDT, CDR2 YNNKEL (reference sequence). The CDR3, as DNA: TGTGCCAGCAGCCAAGAAGGGCTAAGATACAATGAGCAGTTCTTC. It encodes CASSQEGLRYNEQFF.

The chain couples TRBV12-3 or TRBV12-4 to TRBJ1-5; possible D gene TRBD1, 5 bases. V lost 7 bases and J lost 1, with 11 bases in between. The CDR3 consists of 14 residues. The DNA for the CDR3 is TGTGCCAGCACCGCCCAGGGAAGCAATCAGCCCCAGCATTTT. Its translation is CASTAQGSNQPQHF.

This clonotype has at least ten counts. The rearrangement joins TRBV28 to TRBJ2-5, with TRBD2 matching 11 bases. The CDR3 runs 15 residues. The germline V gene encodes CDR1 MDHEN and CDR2 SYDVKM. The V and J ends lost 6 bases and 2 bases, in that order; junction bases with no gene match: 5. The CDR3 nucleotides are TGTGCCAGCAGCCCGACTAGCGGGGTTCAAGAGACCCAGTACTTC. Protein: CASSPTSGVQETQYF.

V gene TRBV9 combines with J gene TRBJ2-1; D possibly matches TRBD1 or TRBD2 (5 bases each). Trimming stripped 3 bases from V and 2 bases from J, with 15 bases between. Germline V gives CDR1 SGDLS, CDR2 YYNGEE. The CDR3 is 16 residues long. This CDR3 is CASSEGPTPTYNEQFF. CDR3 in DNA: TGTGCCAGCAGCGAGGGACCAACGCCCACCTACAATGAGCAGTTCTTC.

This clonotype was observed a few times. The chain employs TRBV12-3 or TRBV12-4 and TRBJ2-7, with TRBD1 matching over 12 bases. The CDR3 sequence is 18 residues long. After removal of 6 bases from V and 1 base from J, the junction contained 13 bases not matched to a gene. The CDR3 region is CASSTSGTGGLRSYEQYF. The CDR3 coding sequence is TGTGCCAGCAGCACCTCCGGGACAGGGGGCTTGAGGTCCTACGAGCAGTACTTC.

This clonotype was counted between two and nine times. This rearrangement joins TRBV3-1 to TRBJ2-7, with 10 nucleotides matching TRBD1. CDR1 and CDR2 (germline): LGHDT, YNNKEL (reference sequence). V lost 7 bases to trimming and J lost 6 bases; unmatched junction nucleotides: 15. This CDR3 is 16 amino acids long. CDR3 sequence: CASTIRDRGVGGEQYV. The CDR3 nucleotides are TGTGCCAGCACCATCCGGGACAGGGGTGTTGGAGGCGAGCAGTACGTC.

This clonotype was observed a few times. The chain is built from TRBV27 and TRBJ2-6; 9 nucleotides agree with TRBD1. The CDR3 has 18 residues. V was pared by 4 bases and J by 2 bases, with 9 bases of the junction left unmatched. The germline V gene encodes CDR1 MNHEY and CDR2 SMNVEV (reference sequence). This CDR3 reads CASSSGQGGPTGANVLTF. The CDR3 coding sequence is TGTGCCAGCAGTTCGGGACAGGGTGGCCCCACTGGGGCCAACGTCCTGACTTTC.

This clonotype was seen many times. This chain connects TRBV11-2 to TRBJ2-7, with a weak D call TRBD2 (5 bases). Trimming pared 5 bases from V and 3 bases from J, leaving 14 bases between. The germline CDR1 and CDR2 sequences are SGHAT and FQNNGV. This CDR3 is built from 14 residues. The CDR3 coding sequence is TGTGCCAGCAGCCTATATACGGGGAACTACGAGCAGTACTTC. Translation gives CASSLYTGNYEQYF.

This clonotype came up a few times. The rearrangement uses TRBV5-6 and TRBJ2-2; D remains unclear. The germline V gene encodes CDR1 SGHDT and CDR2 YYEEEE. Trimming removed 0 bases from V and 0 bases from J, with 9 bases in between. This CDR3 spans 16 amino acids. The CDR3 loop reads CASSLDLLPNTGELFF. The CDR3 DNA follows: TGTGCCAGCAGCTTGGATCTATTACCGAACACCGGGGAGCTGTTTTTT. Using reference TRBV5-6 and TRBJ2-2 for the parts outside the CDR3, the full variable domain is DAGVTQSPTHLIKTRGQQVTLRCSPKSGHDTVSWYQQALGQGPQFIFQYYEEEERQRGNFPDRFSGHQFPNYSSELNVNALLLGDSALYLCASSLDLLPNTGELFFGEGSRLTVL.

This clonotype was seen more than once but under ten times. This chain links TRBV12-3 or TRBV12-4 with TRBJ2-5; 7 bases map to TRBD1. V trimming: 6 bases; J trimming: 5 bases; junction bases outside the gene matches: 12. CDR3 length equals 15 residues. Here the CDR3 reads CASSSLGTALETQYF. The DNA of the CDR3 is TGTGCCAGCAGCTCCCTTGGGACAGCGCTGGAGACCCAGTACTTC.

The chain carries TRBV28 and TRBJ2-3; 11 positions match TRBD1. The CDR3 runs 18 residues. The V and J ends lost 5 bases and 3 bases, in that order; junction bases with no gene match: 13. Germline lookup yields CDR1 MDHEN and CDR2 SYDVKM. CDR3: CASSTSWDRGEGTDTQYF. CDR3 bases: TGTGCCAGCAGTACTTCCTGGGACAGGGGGGAGGGGACAGATACGCAGTATTTT.

This clonotype was detected only a few times. V usage is TRBV7-6 and J usage is TRBJ2-2, with D perhaps matching TRBD1 (6 bases). Germline CDR1 reads SGHVS; CDR2 reads FNYEAQ. The V gene lost 3 bases and the J gene lost 7 bases, with 21 bases spanning the gap. The CDR3 sequence is 17 residues long. The CDR3 reads CASSFNRESLRFGELFF. The CDR3 nucleotides read TGTGCCAGCAGCTTCAACAGGGAGAGCCTCCGGTTCGGGGAGCTGTTTTTT.

This chain links TRBV5-1 with TRBJ1-1; D gene uncertain. The V end was cut by 1 base, the J end by 4 bases, with 11 bases between. Looked up from germline, CDR1 is SGHRS and CDR2 is YFSETQ. This CDR3 region has 14 residues. The CDR3 sequence: CASSLYSSGTEAFF. CDR3 nucleotide sequence: TGCGCCAGCAGCTTGTACAGCTCGGGCACTGAAGCTTTCTTT.

The chain joins TRBV5-1 to TRBJ2-6, with 8 bases matching TRBD2. V gave up 4 bases and J gave up 0 bases; unmatched junction bases: 3. This CDR3 contains 16 residues. CDR1 and CDR2 from the germline V gene are SGHRS and YFSETQ. The CDR3 loop reads CASSGGRLSGANVLTF. CDR3 DNA: TGCGCCAGCAGCGGCGGGAGGCTCTCTGGGGCCAACGTCCTGACTTTC.

The sample holds a few counts of this clonotype. The J gene is TRBJ2-1, the V gene TRBV24-1; perhaps TRBD1 as D (5 bases). V lost 4 bases and J 8 bases, leaving 32 bases between the germline ends. This CDR3 is built from 20 residues. Looked up from germline, CDR1 is KGHDR and CDR2 is SFDVKD. CDR3 amino acids: CATSEPVGRRGGIGVYEQFF. The CDR3 DNA is TGTGCCACCAGTGAGCCGGTGGGTAGGAGAGGTGGGATAGGGGTCTATGAGCAGTTCTTC.

J is TRBJ1-4 and V is TRBV6-1, with D hard to call. V was pared by 4 bases and J by 7 bases, with 13 bases between. The CDR3 loop spans 14 amino acids. Germline-derived CDR1 and CDR2 are MNHNS and SASEGT. In DNA form, the CDR3 reads TGTGCCAGCAGTGGACTCACGCGGCGTGAAAAACTGTTTTTT. Translating it yields CASSGLTRREKLFF.

The chain joins TRBV6-1 to TRBJ1-4; D unresolved. The CDR3 contains 14 residues. Looked up from germline, CDR1 is MNHNS and CDR2 is SASEGT. Trimming left V 4 bases short and J 0 bases short, with 6 bases between. The CDR3 sequence is CASSGLATNEKLFF. The CDR3 coding sequence is TGTGCCAGCAGTGGCCTTGCAACTAATGAAAAACTGTTTTTT.

The genes are TRBV7-2 and TRBJ2-1, with D possibly being TRBD1 or TRBD2 (5 bases each). Germline CDR1 and CDR2: SGHTA and FQGNSA. Trimming shortened V by 2 bases and J by 2 bases, and 19 bases separated the two germline ends. The CDR3 has 18 amino acids. CDR3 coding DNA: TGTGCCAGCAGCTTACCGGTCTATGGGGGTAGACCCTACAATGAGCAGTTCTTC. This sequence encodes CASSLPVYGGRPYNEQFF.

Notes on this clonotype: One end of the junction fails to match germline, which may point to a read error. V and J are TRBV3-1 and TRBJ2-5; possibly TRBD2 for D (6 bases). Germline loops: CDR1 LGHDT, CDR2 YNNKEL (reference sequence). This CDR3 is built from 15 residues. The CDR3 loop is CAGRDSGTLQETQYF. As DNA, the CDR3 is TGTGCCGGCAGAGATTCCGGGACTCTCCAAGAGACCCAGTACTTC.